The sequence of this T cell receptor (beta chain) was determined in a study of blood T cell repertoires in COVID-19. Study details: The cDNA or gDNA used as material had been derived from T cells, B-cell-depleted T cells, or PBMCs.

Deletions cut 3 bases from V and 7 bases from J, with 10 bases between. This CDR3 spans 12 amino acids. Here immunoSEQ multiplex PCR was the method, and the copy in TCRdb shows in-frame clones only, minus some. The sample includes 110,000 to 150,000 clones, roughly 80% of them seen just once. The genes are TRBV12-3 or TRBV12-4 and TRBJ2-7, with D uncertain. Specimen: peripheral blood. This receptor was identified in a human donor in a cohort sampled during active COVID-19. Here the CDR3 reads CASSLTSLEQYF. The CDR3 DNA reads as TGTGCCAGCAGTTTGACAAGCTTGGAGCAGTACTTC.